This T cell receptor (beta chain) stems from a study of CXCR3-negative and CXCR3-positive naive CD8 T cells. Study-wide context: The dataset comprises 110 million to 150 million TRB reads in total, with about 1.5 +/- 0.3 million reads per library. Findings and caveats of the study: Researchers report CXCR3 expression partially decreased after cryopreservation, with fresh PBMCs used in most assays. High diversity, comparable across both naive subsets, contrasted with much lower diversity in memory CD8+ cells.

TRB cDNA libraries were made by UMI-labeled 5' RACE. Following a re-call of the 5' RACE reads, TCRdb has one entry per CDR3 protein and lacks DNA. The listing contains 20,000 to 25,000 distinct CDR3 sequences. Germline CDR1 and CDR2: MRHNA and SNTAGT. The CDR3 is made up of 15 amino acids. In regard to this clonotype: Its antigen remains unidentified.

The specimen was memory CD8+ T cells from blood. This rearrangement joins TRBV6-4 to TRBJ2-3; the D gene TCRdb calls, TRBD1, cannot be checked with no DNA. The sequence was collected from a human donor in good health. Some clones in this sample may be carry-over from other donors' samples. CDR3 sequence reads: CASSDPGGASDTQYF.